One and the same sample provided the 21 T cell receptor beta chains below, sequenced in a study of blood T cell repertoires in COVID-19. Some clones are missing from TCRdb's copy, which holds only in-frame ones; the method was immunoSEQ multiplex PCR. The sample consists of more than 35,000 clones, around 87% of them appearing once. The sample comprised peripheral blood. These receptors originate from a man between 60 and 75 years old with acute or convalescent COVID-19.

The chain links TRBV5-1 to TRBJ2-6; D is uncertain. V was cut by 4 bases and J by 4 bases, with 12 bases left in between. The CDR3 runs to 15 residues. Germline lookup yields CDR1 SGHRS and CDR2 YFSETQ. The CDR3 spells CASSLPGLGANVLTF. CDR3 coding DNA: TGCGCCAGCAGCCTGCCGGGTTTAGGGGCCAACGTCCTGACTTTC.

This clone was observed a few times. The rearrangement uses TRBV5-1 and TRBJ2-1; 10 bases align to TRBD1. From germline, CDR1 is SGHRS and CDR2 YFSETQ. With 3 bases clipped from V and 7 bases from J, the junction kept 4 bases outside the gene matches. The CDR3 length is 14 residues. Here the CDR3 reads CASSYGTGVNEQFF. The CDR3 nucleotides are TGCGCCAGCAGCTACGGGACAGGGGTTAATGAGCAGTTCTTC.

CDR3 region: CASSFPGGTEAFF. CDR3 in DNA: TGTGCCAGCAGTTTCCCAGGGGGCACTGAAGCTTTCTTT. This chain uses TRBV27 with TRBJ1-1; the match to TRBD1 covers 7 bases. The CDR3 sequence is 13 residues long. V lost 3 bases to trimming and J lost 4 bases; unmatched junction nucleotides: 2. Germline values: CDR1 MNHEY, CDR2 SMNVEV (reference sequence).

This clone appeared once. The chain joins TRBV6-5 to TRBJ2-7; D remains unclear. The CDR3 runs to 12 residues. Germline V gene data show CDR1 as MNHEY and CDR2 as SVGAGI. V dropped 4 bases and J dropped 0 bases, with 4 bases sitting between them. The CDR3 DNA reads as TGTGCCAGCAGTTCCAACTCCTACGAGCAGTACTTC. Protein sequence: CASSSNSYEQYF.

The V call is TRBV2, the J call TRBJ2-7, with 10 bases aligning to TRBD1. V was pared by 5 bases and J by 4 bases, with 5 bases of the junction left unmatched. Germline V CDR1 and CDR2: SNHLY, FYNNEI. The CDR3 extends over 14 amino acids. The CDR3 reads CASSRLGQGYEQYF. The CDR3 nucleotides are TGTGCCAGCAGTCGGTTGGGACAGGGGTACGAGCAGTACTTC. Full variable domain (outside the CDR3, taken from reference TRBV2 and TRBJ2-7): EPEVTQTPSHQVTQMGQEVILRCVPISNHLYFYWYRQILGQKVEFLVSFYNNEISEKSEIFDDQFSVERPDGSNFTLKIRSTKLEDSAMYFCASSRLGQGYEQYFGPGTRLTVT.

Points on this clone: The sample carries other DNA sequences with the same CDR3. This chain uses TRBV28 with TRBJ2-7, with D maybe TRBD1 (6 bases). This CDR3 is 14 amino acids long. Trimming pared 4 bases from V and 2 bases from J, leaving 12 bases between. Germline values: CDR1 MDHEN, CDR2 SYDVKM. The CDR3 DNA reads TGTGCCAGCAGTTCCCCGACAGGTACCTACGAGCAGTACTTC. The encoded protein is CASSSPTGTYEQYF.

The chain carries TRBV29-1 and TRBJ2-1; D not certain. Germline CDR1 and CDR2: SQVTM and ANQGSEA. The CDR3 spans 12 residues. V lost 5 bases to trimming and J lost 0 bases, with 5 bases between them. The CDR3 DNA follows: TGCAGCGTTTCTGTCTCCTACAATGAGCAGTTCTTC. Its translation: CSVSVSYNEQFF.

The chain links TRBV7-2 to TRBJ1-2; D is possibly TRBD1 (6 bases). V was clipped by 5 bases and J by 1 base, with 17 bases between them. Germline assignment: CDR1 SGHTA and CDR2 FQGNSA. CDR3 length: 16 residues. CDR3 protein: CASSPYRDNLNYGYTF. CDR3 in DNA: TGTGCCAGCAGCCCGTACCGGGACAACCTTAACTATGGCTACACCTTC.

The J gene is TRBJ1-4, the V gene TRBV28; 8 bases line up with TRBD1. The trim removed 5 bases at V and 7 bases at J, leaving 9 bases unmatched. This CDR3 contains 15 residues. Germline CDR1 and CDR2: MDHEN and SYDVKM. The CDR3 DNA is TGTGCCAGCAGTCAGACAGGGGCGGAGGGTGAAAAACTGTTTTTT. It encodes CASSQTGAEGEKLFF. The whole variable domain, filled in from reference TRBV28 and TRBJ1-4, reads DVKVTQSSRYLVKRTGEKVFLECVQDMDHENMFWYRQDPGLGLRLIYFSYDVKMKEKGDIPEGYSVSREKKERFSLILESASTNQTSMYLCASSQTGAEGEKLFFGSGTQLSVL.

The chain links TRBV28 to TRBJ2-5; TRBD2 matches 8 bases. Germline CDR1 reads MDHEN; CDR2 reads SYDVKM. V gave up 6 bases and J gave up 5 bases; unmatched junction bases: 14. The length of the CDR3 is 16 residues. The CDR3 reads CASSLPRGGVWETQYF. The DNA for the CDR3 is TGTGCCAGCAGCCTACCTCGGGGGGGGGTTTGGGAGACCCAGTACTTC.

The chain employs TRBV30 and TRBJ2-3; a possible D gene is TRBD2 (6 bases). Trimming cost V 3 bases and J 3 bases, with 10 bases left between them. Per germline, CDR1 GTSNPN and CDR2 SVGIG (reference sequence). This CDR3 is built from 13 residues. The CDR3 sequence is CAWSGTATDTQYF. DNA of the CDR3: TGTGCCTGGAGCGGGACTGCTACAGATACGCAGTATTTT.

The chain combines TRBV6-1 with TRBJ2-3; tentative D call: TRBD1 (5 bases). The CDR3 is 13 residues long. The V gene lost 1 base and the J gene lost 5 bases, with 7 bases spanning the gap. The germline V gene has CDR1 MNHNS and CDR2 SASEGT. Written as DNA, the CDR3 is TGTGCCAGCAGTGAAGTCAGGGAAGATACGCAGTATTTT. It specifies CASSEVREDTQYF.

Here the CDR3 reads CASRGDRENEKLFF. The DNA of the CDR3 is TGTGCCTCGAGGGGGGACAGAGAAAATGAAAAACTGTTTTTT. The chain carries TRBV10-3 and TRBJ1-4, with 7 bases that match TRBD1. The CDR3 extends over 14 amino acids. CDR1 and CDR2 (germline): ENHRY, SYGVKD. V was pared by 11 bases and J by 5 bases, with 11 bases of the junction left unmatched.

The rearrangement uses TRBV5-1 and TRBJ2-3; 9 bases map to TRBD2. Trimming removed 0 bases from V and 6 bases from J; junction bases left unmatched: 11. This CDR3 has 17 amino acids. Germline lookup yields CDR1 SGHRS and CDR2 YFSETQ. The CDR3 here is CASSLAPGGRAVDTQYF. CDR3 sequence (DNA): TGCGCCAGCAGCTTGGCCCCGGGCGGGAGGGCGGTGGATACGCAGTATTTT.

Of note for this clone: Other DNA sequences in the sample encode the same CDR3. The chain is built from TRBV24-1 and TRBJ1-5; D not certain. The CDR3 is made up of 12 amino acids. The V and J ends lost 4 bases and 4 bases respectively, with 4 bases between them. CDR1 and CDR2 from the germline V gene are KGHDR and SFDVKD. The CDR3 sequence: CATSDPNQPQHF. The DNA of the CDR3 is TGTGCCACCAGTGACCCAAATCAGCCCCAGCATTTT.

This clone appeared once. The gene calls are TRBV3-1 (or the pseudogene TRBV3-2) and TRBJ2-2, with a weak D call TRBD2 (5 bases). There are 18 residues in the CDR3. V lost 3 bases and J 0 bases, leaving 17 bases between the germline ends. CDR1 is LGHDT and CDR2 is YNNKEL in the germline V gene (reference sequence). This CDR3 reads CASSQAVAAETNTGELFF. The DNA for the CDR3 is TGTGCCAGCAGCCAGGCGGTGGCAGCGGAGACGAACACCGGGGAGCTGTTTTTT.

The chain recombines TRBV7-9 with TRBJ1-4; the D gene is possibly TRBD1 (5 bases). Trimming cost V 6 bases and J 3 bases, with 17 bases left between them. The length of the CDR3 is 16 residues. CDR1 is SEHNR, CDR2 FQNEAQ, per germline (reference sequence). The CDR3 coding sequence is TGTGCCAGCAGTATTTCAGGGTCAAGGTCTAATGAAAAACTGTTTTTT. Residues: CASSISGSRSNEKLFF.

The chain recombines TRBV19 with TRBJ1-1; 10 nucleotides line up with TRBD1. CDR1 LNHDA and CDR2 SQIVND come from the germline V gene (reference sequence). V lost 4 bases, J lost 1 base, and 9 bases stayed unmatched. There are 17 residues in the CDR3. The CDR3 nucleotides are TGTGCCAGTAGTAGGAAGACAGGGGGCATAGGGAACACTGAAGCTTTCTTT. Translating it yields CASSRKTGGIGNTEAFF.

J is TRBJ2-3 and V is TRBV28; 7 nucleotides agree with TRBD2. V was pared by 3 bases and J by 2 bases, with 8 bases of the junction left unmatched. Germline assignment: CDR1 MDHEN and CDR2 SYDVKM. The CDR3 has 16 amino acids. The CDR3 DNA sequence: TGTGCCAGCAGTTTCCCCCCCAGCGGGACCACAGATACGCAGTATTTT. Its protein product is CASSFPPSGTTDTQYF.

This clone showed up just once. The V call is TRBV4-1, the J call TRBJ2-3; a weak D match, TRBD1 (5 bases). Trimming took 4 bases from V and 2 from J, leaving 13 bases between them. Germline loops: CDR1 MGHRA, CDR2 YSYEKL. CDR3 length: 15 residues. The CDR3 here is CASSLADRVTDTQYF. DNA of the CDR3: TGCGCCAGCAGCCTCGCCGACAGAGTCACAGATACGCAGTATTTT.

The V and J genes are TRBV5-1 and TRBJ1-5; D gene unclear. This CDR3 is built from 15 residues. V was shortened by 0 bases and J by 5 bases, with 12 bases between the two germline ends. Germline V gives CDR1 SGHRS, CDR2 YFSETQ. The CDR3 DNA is TGCGCCAGCAGCTTGGATTCCGGGAACGATCAGCCCCAGCATTTT. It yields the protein CASSLDSGNDQPQHF.